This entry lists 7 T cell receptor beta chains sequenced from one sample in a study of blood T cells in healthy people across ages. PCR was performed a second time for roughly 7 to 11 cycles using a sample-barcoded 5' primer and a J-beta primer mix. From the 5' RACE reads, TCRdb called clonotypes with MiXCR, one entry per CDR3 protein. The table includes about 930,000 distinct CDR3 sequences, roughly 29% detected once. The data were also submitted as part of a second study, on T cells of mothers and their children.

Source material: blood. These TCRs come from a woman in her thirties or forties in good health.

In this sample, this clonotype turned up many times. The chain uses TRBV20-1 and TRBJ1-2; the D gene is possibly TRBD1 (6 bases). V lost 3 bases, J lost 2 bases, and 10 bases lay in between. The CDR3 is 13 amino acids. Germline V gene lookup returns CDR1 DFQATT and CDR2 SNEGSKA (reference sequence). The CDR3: CSARDGQNYGYTF. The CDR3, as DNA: TGCAGTGCTAGGGACGGACAGAACTATGGCTACACCTTC.

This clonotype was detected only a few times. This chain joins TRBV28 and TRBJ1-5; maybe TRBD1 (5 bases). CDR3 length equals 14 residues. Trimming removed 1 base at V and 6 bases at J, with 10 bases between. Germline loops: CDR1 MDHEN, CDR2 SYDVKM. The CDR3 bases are TGTGCCAGCAGTTTATTCAGGGCAGGTCAGCCCCAGCATTTT. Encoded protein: CASSLFRAGQPQHF.

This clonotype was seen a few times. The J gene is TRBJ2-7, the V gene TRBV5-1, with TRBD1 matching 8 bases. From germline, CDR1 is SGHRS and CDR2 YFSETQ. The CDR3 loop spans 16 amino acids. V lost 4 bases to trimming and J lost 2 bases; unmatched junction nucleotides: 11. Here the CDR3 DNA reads TGCGCCAGCAGCCCGGGGACAGGAGACTTCACCTACGAGCAGTACTTC. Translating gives CASSPGTGDFTYEQYF.

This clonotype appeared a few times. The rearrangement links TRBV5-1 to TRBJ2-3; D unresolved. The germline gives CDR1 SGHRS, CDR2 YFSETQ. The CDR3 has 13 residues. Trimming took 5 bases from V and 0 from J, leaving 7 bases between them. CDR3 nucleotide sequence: TGCGCCAGCAGACCGGAAAGCACAGATACGCAGTATTTT. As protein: CASRPESTDTQYF.

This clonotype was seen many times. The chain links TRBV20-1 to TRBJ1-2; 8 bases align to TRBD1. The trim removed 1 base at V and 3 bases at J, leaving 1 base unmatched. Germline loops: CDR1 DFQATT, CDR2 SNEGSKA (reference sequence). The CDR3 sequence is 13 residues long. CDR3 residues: CSARADRDYGYTF. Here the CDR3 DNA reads TGCAGTGCTAGAGCGGACAGGGACTATGGCTACACCTTC.

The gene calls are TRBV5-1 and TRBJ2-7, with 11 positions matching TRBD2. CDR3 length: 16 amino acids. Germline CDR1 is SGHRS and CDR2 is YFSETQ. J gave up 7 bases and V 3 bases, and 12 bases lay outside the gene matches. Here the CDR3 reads CASSWNSGGAGNEQYF. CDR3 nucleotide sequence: TGCGCCAGCAGCTGGAATAGCGGGGGGGCCGGCAATGAGCAGTACTTC.

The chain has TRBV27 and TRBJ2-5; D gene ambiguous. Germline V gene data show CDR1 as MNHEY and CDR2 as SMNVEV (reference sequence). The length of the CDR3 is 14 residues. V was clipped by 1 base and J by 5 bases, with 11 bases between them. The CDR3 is CASSLWGSRETQYF. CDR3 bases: TGTGCCAGCAGTTTATGGGGATCTAGGGAGACCCAGTACTTC.